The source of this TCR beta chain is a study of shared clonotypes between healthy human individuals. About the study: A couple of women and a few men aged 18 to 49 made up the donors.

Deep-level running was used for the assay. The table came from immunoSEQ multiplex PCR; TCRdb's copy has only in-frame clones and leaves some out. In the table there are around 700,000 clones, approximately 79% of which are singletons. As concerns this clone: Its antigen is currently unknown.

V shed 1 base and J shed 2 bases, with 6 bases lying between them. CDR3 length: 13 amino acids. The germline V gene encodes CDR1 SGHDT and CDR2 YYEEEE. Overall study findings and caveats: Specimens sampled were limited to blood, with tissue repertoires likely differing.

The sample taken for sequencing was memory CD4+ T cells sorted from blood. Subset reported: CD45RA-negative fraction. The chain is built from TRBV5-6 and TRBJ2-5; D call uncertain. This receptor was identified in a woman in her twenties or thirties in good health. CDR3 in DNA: TGTGCCAGCAGCTTGAGACCACAAGAGACCCAGTACTTC. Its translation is CASSLRPQETQYF.